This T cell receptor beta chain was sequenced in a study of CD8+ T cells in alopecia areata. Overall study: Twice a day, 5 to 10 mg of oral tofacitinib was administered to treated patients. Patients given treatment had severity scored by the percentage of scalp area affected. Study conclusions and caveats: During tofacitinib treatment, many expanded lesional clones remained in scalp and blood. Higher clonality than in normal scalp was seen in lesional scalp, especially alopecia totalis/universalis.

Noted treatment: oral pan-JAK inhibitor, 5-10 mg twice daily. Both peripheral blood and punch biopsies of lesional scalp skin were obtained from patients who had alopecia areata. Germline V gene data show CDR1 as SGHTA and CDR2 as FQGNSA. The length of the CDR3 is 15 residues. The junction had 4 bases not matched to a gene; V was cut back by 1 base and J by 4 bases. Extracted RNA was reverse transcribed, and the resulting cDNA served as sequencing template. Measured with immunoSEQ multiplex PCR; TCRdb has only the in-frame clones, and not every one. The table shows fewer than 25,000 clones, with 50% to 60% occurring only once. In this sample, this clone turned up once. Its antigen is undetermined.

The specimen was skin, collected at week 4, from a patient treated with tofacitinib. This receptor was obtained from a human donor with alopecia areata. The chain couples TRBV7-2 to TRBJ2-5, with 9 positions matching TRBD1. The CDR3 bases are TGTGCCAGCAGCTTAGGGACAGGGGTTGTAGAGACCCAGTACTTC. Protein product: CASSLGTGVVETQYF.